This is a list of T cell receptor beta chains from one sample in a study of breast tumors, draining lymph nodes, adjacent tissues. From the multiplex PCR reads, TCRdb called clonotypes with MiXCR, one entry per CDR3 protein. The repertoire has 200,000 to 300,000 distinct CDR3 sequences, around 30% of them found once; the top ten carry 1.1%. Sequencing was carried out using axillary lymph node tissue. Source of these receptors: a female donor with breast cancer. Some clones in this sample may be carry-over from other donors' samples. The CDR3 runs from the conserved cysteine through the conserved F or W.

J: TRBJ1-5; V: TRBV24-1; CDR3: CATSRGGQVNQPQHF
J: TRBJ2-3; V: TRBV6-1; CDR3: CASTLMADTQYF
J: TRBJ2-7; V: TRBV12-3/TRBV12-4; CDR3: CASSPRTSGRAPPGEQYF
J: TRBJ2-5; V: TRBV20-1; CDR3: CSGQVQETQYF
J: TRBJ2-5; V: TRBV5-6; CDR3: CARTRDLQETQYF
J: TRBJ2-7; V: TRBV20-1; CDR3: CSAAQGVREQYF
J: TRBJ1-2; V: TRBV4-3; CDR3: CASSPFGVGGYTF
J: TRBJ2-3; V: TRBV5-8; CDR3: CASSPGQTSGTQYF
J: TRBJ2-5; V: TRBV15; CDR3: CATSRAPEETQYF
J: TRBJ1-1; V: TRBV29-1; CDR3: CSVAPGQNLLNTEAFF
J: TRBJ2-3; V: TRBV12-5; CDR3: CASGLAGRTDTQYF
J: TRBJ1-4; V: TRBV19; CDR3: CASSILATNEKLFF
J: TRBJ2-7; V: TRBV6-5; CDR3: CASNKGHEQYF
J: TRBJ2-5; V: TRBV29-1; CDR3: CSARGGTQYF
J: TRBJ1-1; V: TRBV11-3; CDR3: CASGRGGRPEAFF
J: TRBJ2-3; V: TRBV20-1; CDR3: CSAGHGTSTDTQYF
J: TRBJ2-5; V: TRBV6-5; CDR3: CASTLFETQYF
J: TRBJ2-3; V: TRBV6-6; CDR3: CASSHGGSGSDTQYF
J: TRBJ1-2; V: TRBV2; CDR3: CASSLGQGSNYGYTF
J: TRBJ2-7; V: TRBV7-2; CDR3: CASSRTGDYEQYF
J: TRBJ2-7; V: TRBV5-8; CDR3: CASSTGPFGFGFRSSYEQYF
J: TRBJ2-5; V: TRBV28; CDR3: CASSFRQGGQETQYF
J: TRBJ2-7; V: TRBV20-1; CDR3: CSAREASGWTMPYEQYF
J: TRBJ1-1; V: TRBV10-2; CDR3: CASSDRDIWNTEAFF
J: TRBJ2-5; V: TRBV5-8; CDR3: CASRDMTADGETQYF
J: TRBJ2-7; V: TRBV4-1; CDR3: CASSQVRQGTYEQYF
J: TRBJ2-5; V: TRBV20-1; CDR3: CSARDPAGELETQYF
J: TRBJ2-1; V: TRBV20-1; CDR3: CSARVALAGNNEQFF
J: TRBJ2-5; V: TRBV28; CDR3: CASSLYLGNPETQYF
J: TRBJ1-2; V: TRBV19; CDR3: CASSLGGQGFGYTF
J: TRBJ1-6; V: TRBV5-1; CDR3: CASSRTGEHSPLHF
J: TRBJ2-2; V: TRBV27; CDR3: CASRGYANTGELFF
J: TRBJ2-5; V: TRBV19; CDR3: CASGQGAQETQYF
J: TRBJ1-2; V: TRBV19; CDR3: CASSIPDRGPYGYTF
J: TRBJ1-1; V: TRBV29-1; CDR3: CSVTTGMNTEALF
J: TRBJ2-2; V: TRBV12-5; CDR3: CASVGQNTGELFF
J: TRBJ2-1; V: TRBV4-3; CDR3: CASSLLDYNEQFF
J: TRBJ2-7; V: TRBV5-4; CDR3: CASSPSGTRLTEQYF
J: TRBJ2-5; V: TRBV11-3; CDR3: CASSLVLGETQYF
J: TRBJ2-3; V: TRBV19; CDR3: CASKDRGHTDTQYF
J: TRBJ2-6; V: TRBV7-8; CDR3: CASSLQPGQSSGANVLTF
J: TRBJ1-2; V: TRBV29-1; CDR3: CSVTRKTNYGYTF
J: TRBJ2-1; V: TRBV9; CDR3: CASSVSGQGLYNEQFF